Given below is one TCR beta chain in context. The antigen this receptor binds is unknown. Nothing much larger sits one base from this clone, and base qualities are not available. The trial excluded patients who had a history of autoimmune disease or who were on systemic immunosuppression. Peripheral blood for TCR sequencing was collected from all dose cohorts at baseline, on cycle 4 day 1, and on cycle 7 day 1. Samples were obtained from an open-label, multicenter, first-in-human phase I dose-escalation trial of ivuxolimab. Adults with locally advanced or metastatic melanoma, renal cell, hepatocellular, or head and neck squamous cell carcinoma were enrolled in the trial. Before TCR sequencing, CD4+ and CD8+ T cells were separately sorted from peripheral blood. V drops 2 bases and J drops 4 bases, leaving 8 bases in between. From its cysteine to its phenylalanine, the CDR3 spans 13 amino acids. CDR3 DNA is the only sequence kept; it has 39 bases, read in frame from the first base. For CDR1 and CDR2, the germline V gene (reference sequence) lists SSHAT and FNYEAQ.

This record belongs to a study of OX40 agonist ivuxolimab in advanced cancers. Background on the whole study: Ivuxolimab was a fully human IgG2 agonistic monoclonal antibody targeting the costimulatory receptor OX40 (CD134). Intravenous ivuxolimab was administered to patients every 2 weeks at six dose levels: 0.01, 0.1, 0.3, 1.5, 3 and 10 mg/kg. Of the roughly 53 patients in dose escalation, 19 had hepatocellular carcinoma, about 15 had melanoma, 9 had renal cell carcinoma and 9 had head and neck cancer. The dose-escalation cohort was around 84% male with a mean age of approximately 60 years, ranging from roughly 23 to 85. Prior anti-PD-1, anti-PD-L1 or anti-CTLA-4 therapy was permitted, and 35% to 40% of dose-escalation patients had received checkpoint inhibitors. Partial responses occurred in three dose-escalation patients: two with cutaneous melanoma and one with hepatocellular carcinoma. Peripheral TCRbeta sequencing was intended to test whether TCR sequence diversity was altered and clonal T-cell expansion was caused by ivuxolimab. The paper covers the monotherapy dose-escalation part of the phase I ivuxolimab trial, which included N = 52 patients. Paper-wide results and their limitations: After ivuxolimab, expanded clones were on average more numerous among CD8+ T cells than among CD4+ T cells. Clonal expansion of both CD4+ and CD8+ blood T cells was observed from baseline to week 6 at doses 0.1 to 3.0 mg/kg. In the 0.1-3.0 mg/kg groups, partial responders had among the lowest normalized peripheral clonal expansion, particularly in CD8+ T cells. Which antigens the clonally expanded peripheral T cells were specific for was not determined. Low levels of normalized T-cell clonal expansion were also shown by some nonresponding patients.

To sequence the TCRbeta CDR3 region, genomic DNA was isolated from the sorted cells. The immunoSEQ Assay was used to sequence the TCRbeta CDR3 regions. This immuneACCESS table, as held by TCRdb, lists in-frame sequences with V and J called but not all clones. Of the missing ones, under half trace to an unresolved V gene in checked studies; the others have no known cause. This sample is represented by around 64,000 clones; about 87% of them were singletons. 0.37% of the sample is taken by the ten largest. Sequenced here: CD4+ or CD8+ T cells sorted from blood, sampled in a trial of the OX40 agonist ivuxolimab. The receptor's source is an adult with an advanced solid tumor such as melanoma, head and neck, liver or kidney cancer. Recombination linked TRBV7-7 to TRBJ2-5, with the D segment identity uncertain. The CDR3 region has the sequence CASSLQELETQYF. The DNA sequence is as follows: TGTGCCAGCAGCTTACAGGAATTAGAGACCCAGTACTTC.